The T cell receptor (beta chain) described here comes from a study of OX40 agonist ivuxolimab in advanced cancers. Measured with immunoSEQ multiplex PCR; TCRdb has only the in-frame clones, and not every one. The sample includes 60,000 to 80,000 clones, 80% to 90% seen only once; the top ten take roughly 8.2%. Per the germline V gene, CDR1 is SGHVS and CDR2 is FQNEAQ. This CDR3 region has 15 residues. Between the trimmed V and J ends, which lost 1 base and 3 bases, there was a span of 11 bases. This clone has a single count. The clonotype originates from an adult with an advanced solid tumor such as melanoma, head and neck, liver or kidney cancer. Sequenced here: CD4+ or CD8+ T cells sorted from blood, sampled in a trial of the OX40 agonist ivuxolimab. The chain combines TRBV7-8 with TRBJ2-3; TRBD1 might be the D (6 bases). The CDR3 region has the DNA TGTGCCAGCAGCTTAGTGGGACATACAACAGATACGCAGTATTTT. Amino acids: CASSLVGHTTDTQYF.